Each of the 26 T cell receptor beta chains below was sequenced from the same sample in a study of blood T cells in healthy people across ages. For the second PCR, which ran for about 7 to 12 cycles, a sample-barcoded 5' primer and a J-beta primer mix were used. Using its own MiXCR run on the 5' RACE reads, TCRdb lists one record per CDR3 protein. The sample yields under 800,000 distinct CDR3 sequences, under 25% seen once. The sample taken for sequencing was blood. These receptor sequences come from a man aged 70-80 years in good health.

In this sample, this clonotype turned up a few times. The chain combines TRBV21-1 with TRBJ2-3; whether TRBD2, the table's D call, matches the DNA was not checked. TRBV21-1 is marked as a pseudogene. The CDR3 covers 17 residues. The CDR3 DNA reads as TGTGCCAGCGGCCCGAAGGTAGCGGGAGTCGGGGCAGATACGCAGTATTTT. It specifies CASGPKVAGVGADTQYF.

This clonotype was detected only a few times. The chain combines TRBV28 with TRBJ1-5; D remains ambiguous. CDR3 size: 12 residues. Trimming left V 7 bases short and J 6 bases short, with 10 bases between. CDR1 MDHEN and CDR2 SYDVKM come from the germline V gene. The DNA of the CDR3 is TGTGCCAGCACGACATCTCCTCAGCCCCAGCATTTT. Residues: CASTTSPQPQHF.

This clonotype was seen only once. This chain links TRBV4-1 with TRBJ2-5, with a weak D call TRBD2 (5 bases). V dropped 2 bases and J dropped 2 bases, with 9 bases sitting between them. The CDR3 has 14 residues. Germline loops: CDR1 MGHRA, CDR2 YSYEKL. In nucleotides, the CDR3 is TGCGCCAGCAGCCAACCGAGCGGTCAAGAGACCCAGTACTTC. As protein: CASSQPSGQETQYF.

The chain's CDR3 is CASSLAPRENTEAFF. CDR3 nucleotide sequence: TGTGCCAGCAGCTTGGCGCCTAGGGAGAACACTGAAGCTTTCTTT. This sequence joins TRBV5-5 and TRBJ1-1; no clear D gene. Trimming shortened V by 0 bases and J by 1 base, and 10 bases separated the two germline ends. This CDR3 spans 15 amino acids. Per germline, CDR1 SGHKS and CDR2 YYEKEE (reference sequence).

This clonotype was counted a single time. The rearrangement uses TRBV7-2 and TRBJ2-7; TRBD1 or TRBD2 may be the D gene (5 bases each). V lost 2 bases, J lost 2 bases, and 16 bases lay in between. The germline V gene encodes CDR1 SGHTA and CDR2 FQGNSA. This CDR3 spans 16 amino acids. CDR3 sequence: CASSLLGDPPTYEQYF. DNA for the CDR3: TGTGCCAGCAGCTTACTGGGGGATCCGCCTACCTACGAGCAGTACTTC.

CDR3 residues: CAISEDTGRYGYTF. In DNA, the CDR3 is TGTGCCATCAGTGAGGACACCGGTCGGTATGGCTACACCTTC. This chain connects TRBV10-3 to TRBJ1-2, with unresolved D. Germline V gives CDR1 ENHRY, CDR2 SYGVKD. The CDR3 contains 14 residues. Trimming pared 2 bases from V and 5 bases from J, leaving 12 bases between.

This clonotype was counted only a few times. V is TRBV20-1 and J is TRBJ2-5, with 12 bases identical to TRBD2. The ends lost 3 bases at V and 5 bases at J; junction bases unmatched: 10. CDR3 length equals 16 residues. Germline V gene lookup returns CDR1 DFQATT and CDR2 SNEGSKA (reference sequence). The CDR3 sequence is CSASSPTSGSRETQYF. CDR3 coding DNA: TGCAGTGCTAGTTCCCCGACTAGCGGGAGTAGGGAGACCCAGTACTTC.

This clonotype has just one count. The CDR3 is CASSLSGGVSREQFF. The CDR3 region has the DNA TGTGCCAGCAGCCTAAGCGGGGGGGTCTCGCGTGAGCAGTTCTTC. J is TRBJ2-5 and V is TRBV6-4; the match to TRBD2 covers 10 bases. The closer fit of TRBJ2-1 to the DNA end suggests the J call may be wrong. The CDR3 has 15 amino acids. CDR1 MRHNA and CDR2 SNTAGT come from the germline V gene.

The rearrangement uses TRBV29-1 and TRBJ2-6; no reliable D call. CDR1 is SQVTM and CDR2 is ANQGSEA in the germline V gene. Trimming took off 2 bases at V and 0 bases at J, with 5 bases between the two ends. The CDR3 extends over 14 amino acids. The CDR3 loop is CSVESLSGANVLTF. The CDR3 DNA reads TGCAGCGTTGAATCCCTCTCTGGGGCCAACGTCCTGACTTTC.

The sample holds many counts of this clonotype. The V and J genes are TRBV6-1 and TRBJ1-5; D unclear. This CDR3 has 14 amino acids. V gave up 7 bases and J gave up 6 bases, with 16 bases separating them. Germline assignment: CDR1 MNHNS and CDR2 SASEGT. For the CDR3, the DNA is TGTGCCAGCACCCTAGGGCAGGCGGGTCAGCCCCAGCATTTT. Amino acid sequence: CASTLGQAGQPQHF.

This sequence joins TRBV6-5 and TRBJ2-7, with 9 bases matching TRBD1. Germline CDR1 MNHEY, CDR2 SVGAGI. CDR3 length: 13 residues. The V segment lost 4 bases and the J segment 8 bases; nucleotides outside the gene matches: 6. Here the CDR3 reads CASSSGQGHQQYF. The CDR3 nucleotides are TGTGCCAGCAGTTCGGGACAGGGACATCAGCAGTACTTC.

This clonotype was observed a handful of times. This chain links TRBV6-2 or TRBV6-3 with TRBJ2-5, with 12 bases lining up with TRBD2. The closer fit of TRBJ2-1 to the DNA end suggests the J call may be wrong. From germline, CDR1 is MNHEY and CDR2 SVGEGT. There are 16 residues in the CDR3. CDR3 sequence (DNA): TGTGCCAGCAATCACATTTGGACTAGCGGGACTAATGAGCAGTTCTTC. It is translated as CASNHIWTSGTNEQFF.

This clonotype has more than one count but fewer than ten. The CDR3 sequence is CASSYSTSIAGGQETQYF. The CDR3 bases are TGTGCCAGCAGTTACTCCACTTCTATAGCGGGAGGGCAAGAGACCCAGTACTTC. V gene TRBV6-2 or TRBV6-3 combines with J gene TRBJ2-5; the match to TRBD2 covers 11 bases. The junction had 8 bases not matched to a gene; V was cut back by 0 bases and J by 2 bases. The CDR3 contains 18 residues. Germline CDR1 is MNHEY and CDR2 is SVGEGT.

This clonotype has just a few counts. The rearrangement joins TRBV28 to TRBJ1-1; D possibly corresponds to TRBD1 (5 bases). V was trimmed by 5 bases and J by 10 bases, leaving 14 bases between them. In germline, CDR1 is MDHEN, CDR2 SYDVKM. CDR3 size: 12 residues. The CDR3 loop is CASSQPRTRAFF. The DNA of the CDR3 is TGTGCCAGCAGTCAACCTCGGACACGAGCTTTCTTT.

In this sample, this clonotype turned up a few times. This rearrangement joins TRBV12-3 or TRBV12-4 to TRBJ2-5, with 7 bases identical to TRBD1. This CDR3 is built from 14 residues. V lost 7 bases and J lost 2; bases outside the gene matches: 7. CDR3: CASKPGQLQETQYF. As DNA, the CDR3 is TGTGCCAGCAAACCGGGACAGCTACAAGAGACCCAGTACTTC.

A note on this clonotype: A much bigger clone sits one base away, suggesting this may be a read error. Without the conserved terminal phenylalanine or tryptophan, this CDR3 likely stems from a read error. CDR3 protein: CASSRSGSEQYL. The CDR3 bases are TGTGCCAGCAGCCGGAGCGGGAGTGAGCAGTACCTC. V usage is TRBV7-2 and J usage is TRBJ2-7; 8 bases fit TRBD2. The germline CDR1 and CDR2 sequences are SGHTA and FQGNSA. The trim removed 5 bases at V and 7 bases at J, leaving 4 bases unmatched. The length of the CDR3 is 12 residues.

A few counts support this clonotype. J is TRBJ1-4 and V is TRBV6-1; D is unclear. Trimming took 2 bases from V and 5 from J, leaving 6 bases between them. The CDR3 has 13 amino acids. Germline V gives CDR1 MNHNS, CDR2 SASEGT. CDR3 loop: CASSEQRNEKLFF. The CDR3, as DNA: TGTGCCAGCAGTGAACAGCGGAATGAAAAACTGTTTTTT.

In its sample, this clonotype was seen a few times. This chain connects TRBV2 to TRBJ2-2; 9 bases line up with TRBD2. The germline CDR1 and CDR2 sequences are SNHLY and FYNNEI. V shed 4 bases and J 5 bases; nucleotides not matched to a gene: 11. CDR3 size: 17 residues. CDR3: CASSATGSGSITGELFF. The CDR3 DNA is TGTGCCAGCAGTGCGACGGGTAGCGGGAGTATTACCGGGGAGCTGTTTTTT.

In this sample, this clonotype turned up many times. The chain carries TRBV28 and TRBJ2-4; the D gene is possibly TRBD2 (5 bases). This CDR3 is built from 13 residues. V lost 5 bases and J lost 9, with 14 bases in between. Per germline, CDR1 MDHEN and CDR2 SYDVKM. CDR3 amino acids: CASSPGTAGIQYF. CDR3 coding DNA: TGTGCCAGCAGTCCGGGTACGGCGGGCATTCAGTACTTC.

V is TRBV4-3 and J is TRBJ1-3, with 9 nucleotides matching TRBD1. The CDR3 is 16 residues long. Germline values: CDR1 LGHNA, CDR2 YSLEER. The V gene end was trimmed by 4 bases and the J gene end by 0 bases; junction bases not matched to a gene: 4. CDR3 nucleotide sequence: TGCGCCAGCAGCCCGGGGACAGGGAGCTCTGGAAACACCATATATTTT. Encoded protein: CASSPGTGSSGNTIYF.

This clonotype occurred many times. The V and J genes are TRBV6-6 and TRBJ1-4; D is unclear. The CDR3 length is 12 residues. V was shortened by 2 bases and J by 7 bases, with 5 bases between the two germline ends. Germline V gives CDR1 MNHNY, CDR2 SVGAGI (reference sequence). The CDR3 DNA is TGTGCCAGCAGTTACACGGGTGAAAAACTGTTTTTT. Translation gives CASSYTGEKLFF.

This clonotype was found a few times. This chain joins TRBV5-1 and TRBJ1-2; weak D call: TRBD1 (6 bases). Germline CDR1 reads SGHRS; CDR2 reads YFSETQ. This CDR3 contains 14 residues. V was pared by 4 bases and J by 4 bases, with 14 bases between. The DNA of the CDR3 is TGCGCCAGCAGCCTGGACAGTTCGGGCTATGGCTACACCTTC. Its translation is CASSLDSSGYGYTF. Based on the CDR3 plus reference TRBV5-1 and TRBJ1-2, the full variable domain is KAGVTQTPRYLIKTRGQQVTLSCSPISGHRSVSWYQQTPGQGLQFLFEYFSETQRNKGNFPGRFSGRQFSNSRSEMNVSTLELGDSALYLCASSLDSSGYGYTFGSGTRLTVV.

This clonotype has just a few counts. The J gene is TRBJ2-5, the V gene TRBV6-2 or TRBV6-3; 13 bases line up with TRBD2. The CDR3 covers 15 residues. V was clipped by 6 bases and J by 5 bases; unmatched bases: 6. Germline loops: CDR1 MNHEY, CDR2 SVGEGT. CDR3 in DNA: TGTGCCAGCAGCCCGGGACTAGCGGGATATGAGACCCAGTACTTC. This sequence encodes CASSPGLAGYETQYF.

This sequence joins TRBV7-9 and TRBJ1-2; possible D gene TRBD1, 5 bases. V was pared by 5 bases and J by 3 bases, with 10 bases between. Germline V gene data show CDR1 as SEHNR and CDR2 as FQNEAQ (reference sequence). This CDR3 spans 13 amino acids. The CDR3 coding sequence is TGTGCCAGCAGCGTAGGGGACTACTATGGCTACACCTTC. This encodes CASSVGDYYGYTF.

This clonotype occurred a few times. V usage is TRBV29-1 and J usage is TRBJ1-1, with no clear D. V dropped 1 base and J dropped 1 base, with 10 bases sitting between them. Germline-derived CDR1 and CDR2 are SQVTM and ANQGSEA. This CDR3 is 14 amino acids long. CDR3 amino acids: CSVEVGTKNTEAFF. The CDR3 DNA reads TGCAGCGTTGAAGTCGGCACCAAGAACACTGAAGCTTTCTTT.

V gene TRBV5-4 combines with J gene TRBJ2-6, with TRBD2 as a possible D gene (5 bases). The V gene's germline CDR1 is SGHNT and CDR2 YYREEE (reference sequence). The CDR3 is 15 residues long. Trimming took 6 bases from V and 2 from J, leaving 12 bases between them. The DNA for the CDR3 is TGTGCCAGCACCTCGAGCGGCCCTGGGGCCAACGTCCTGACTTTC. Protein: CASTSSGPGANVLTF.